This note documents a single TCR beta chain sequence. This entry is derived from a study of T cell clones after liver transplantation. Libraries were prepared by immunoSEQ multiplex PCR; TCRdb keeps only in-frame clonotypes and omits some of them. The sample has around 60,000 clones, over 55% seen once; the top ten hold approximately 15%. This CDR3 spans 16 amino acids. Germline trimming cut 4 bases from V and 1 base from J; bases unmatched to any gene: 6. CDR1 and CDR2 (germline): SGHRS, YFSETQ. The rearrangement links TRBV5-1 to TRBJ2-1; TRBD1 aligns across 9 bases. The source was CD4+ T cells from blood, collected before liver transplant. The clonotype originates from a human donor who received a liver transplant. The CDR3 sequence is CASSALQGASYNEQFF. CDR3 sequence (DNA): TGCGCCAGCAGCGCGTTACAGGGGGCATCCTACAATGAGCAGTTCTTC.